A selection of T cell receptor beta chains follows, all from one sample in a study of Graves' ophthalmopathy and Graves' hyperthyroidism. TCRdb re-derived calls from the multiplex PCR reads in MiXCR, one entry per CDR3 protein. The sample records hundreds of thousands of distinct CDR3 sequences, 22% being singletons. Specimen: peripheral blood. The receptors come from a woman aged 18-29 years with stable Graves' hyperthyroidism. Some clones in this sample may be carry-over from other donors' samples. Both conserved end residues are part of each CDR3. The D gene is left open where the match is weak. Not every row has a clone size; where given, it reads once, few, many or a size class.

D gene: NA; V gene: TRBV20-1; J gene: TRBJ1-3; clone size: many; CDR3 protein: CSARGTESGNTIYF; CDR3 DNA: TGCAGTGCTAGAGGAACGGAGTCGGGAAACACCATATATTTT
D gene: NA; V gene: TRBV12-3/TRBV12-4; J gene: TRBJ2-5; clone size: many; CDR3 protein: CASSLRGVGETQYF; CDR3 DNA: TGTGCCAGCAGTTTAAGAGGGGTTGGAGAGACCCAGTACTTC
D gene: NA; V gene: TRBV20-1; J gene: TRBJ2-7; clone size: many; CDR3 protein: CSAAPIQLSALEQYF; CDR3 DNA: TGCAGTGCGGCCCCTATACAGCTAAGCGCTTTAGAGCAGTACTTC
D gene: TRBD1; V gene: TRBV7-2; J gene: TRBJ1-3; clone size: NA; CDR3 protein: CASSSWTGGGNTIYF; CDR3 DNA: TGTGCCAGCAGCTCCTGGACAGGAGGTGGAAACACCATATATTTT
D gene: TRBD1; V gene: TRBV12-3/TRBV12-4; J gene: TRBJ2-5; clone size: many; CDR3 protein: CASSLKVTGTYQETQYF; CDR3 DNA: TGTGCCAGCAGTTTGAAGGTGACAGGGACCTACCAAGAGACCCAGTACTTC
D gene: TRBD1; V gene: TRBV6-1; J gene: TRBJ2-7; clone size: many; CDR3 protein: CASSEALGTGAYKQYF; CDR3 DNA: TGTGCCAGCAGTGAAGCGTTGGGGACAGGGGCCTACAAGCAGTACTTC
D gene: TRBD1; V gene: TRBV12-3/TRBV12-4; J gene: TRBJ1-6; clone size: NA; CDR3 protein: CASRRDSFGSPLHF; CDR3 DNA: TGTGCCAGCAGAAGGGACAGCTTTGGTTCACCCCTCCACTTT
D gene: NA; V gene: TRBV6-1; J gene: TRBJ1-2; clone size: NA; CDR3 protein: CASSETQLNYGYTF; CDR3 DNA: TGTGCCAGCAGTGAAACACAGCTGAACTATGGCTACACCTTC
D gene: NA; V gene: TRBV6-1; J gene: TRBJ1-1; clone size: NA; CDR3 protein: CASSGALSVEAFF; CDR3 DNA: TGTGCCAGCAGTGGAGCGCTTTCGGTTGAAGCTTTCTTT
D gene: NA; V gene: TRBV14; J gene: TRBJ2-2; clone size: many; CDR3 protein: CASSQEAGELFF; CDR3 DNA: TGTGCCAGCAGCCAAGAGGCCGGGGAGCTGTTTTTT
D gene: TRBD1; V gene: TRBV19; J gene: TRBJ1-2; clone size: many; CDR3 protein: CASRKDRDGYTF; CDR3 DNA: TGTGCCAGTAGAAAAGACAGGGATGGCTACACCTTC
D gene: TRBD1; V gene: TRBV5-1; J gene: TRBJ1-1; clone size: many; CDR3 protein: CASTSNRGPGTEAFF; CDR3 DNA: TGCGCCAGCACCTCAAACAGGGGGCCTGGCACTGAAGCTTTCTTT
D gene: TRBD1; V gene: TRBV11-2; J gene: TRBJ1-5; clone size: many; CDR3 protein: CASSLGGQGVRQPQHF; CDR3 DNA: TGTGCCAGCAGCTTAGGGGGACAGGGGGTAAGACAGCCCCAGCATTTT
D gene: TRBD1; V gene: TRBV28; J gene: TRBJ2-5; clone size: NA; CDR3 protein: CASSKMQGAIETQYF; CDR3 DNA: TGTGCCAGCAGTAAAATGCAGGGGGCTATAGAGACCCAGTACTTC
D gene: TRBD1; V gene: TRBV12-3/TRBV12-4; J gene: TRBJ2-5; clone size: many; CDR3 protein: CASSTDRDHQETQYF; CDR3 DNA: TGTGCCAGCAGTACCGACAGGGACCACCAAGAGACCCAGTACTTC
D gene: NA; V gene: TRBV20-1; J gene: TRBJ1-1; clone size: many; CDR3 protein: CSARRGMNTEAFF; CDR3 DNA: TGCAGTGCTAGGCGGGGGATGAACACTGAAGCTTTCTTT
D gene: NA; V gene: TRBV5-1; J gene: TRBJ1-2; clone size: many; CDR3 protein: CASSPGWRDYGYTF; CDR3 DNA: TGCGCCAGCAGCCCCGGGTGGCGGGACTATGGCTACACCTTC
D gene: NA; V gene: TRBV6-1; J gene: TRBJ2-7; clone size: NA; CDR3 protein: CASTPTGSFYEQYF; CDR3 DNA: TGTGCCAGCACCCCGACAGGCAGCTTCTACGAGCAGTACTTC
D gene: NA; V gene: TRBV7-3; J gene: TRBJ2-2; clone size: NA; CDR3 protein: CASSLTPTGELFF; CDR3 DNA: TGTGCCAGCAGCTTAACCCCAACCGGGGAGCTGTTTTTT
D gene: TRBD2; V gene: TRBV6-4; J gene: TRBJ2-7; clone size: many; CDR3 protein: CASSIRAGGTSSYEQYF; CDR3 DNA: TGTGCCAGCAGTATAAGAGCCGGAGGGACTAGCTCCTACGAGCAGTACTTC
D gene: NA; V gene: TRBV6-1; J gene: TRBJ2-5; clone size: NA; CDR3 protein: CASSVWETQYF; CDR3 DNA: TGTGCCAGCAGTGTCTGGGAGACCCAGTACTTC
D gene: NA; V gene: TRBV6-1; J gene: TRBJ2-7; clone size: NA; CDR3 protein: CASSDYGSHYEQYF; CDR3 DNA: TGTGCCAGCAGTGATTACGGGAGCCACTACGAGCAGTACTTC
D gene: NA; V gene: TRBV27; J gene: TRBJ2-7; clone size: NA; CDR3 protein: CASSFTTAVPYEQYF; CDR3 DNA: TGTGCCAGCAGTTTTACCACCGCGGTTCCCTACGAGCAGTACTTC
D gene: NA; V gene: TRBV2; J gene: TRBJ1-3; clone size: many; CDR3 protein: CASSGRTSGNTIYF; CDR3 DNA: TGTGCCAGCAGTGGCAGAACCTCTGGAAACACCATATATTTT
D gene: TRBD2; V gene: TRBV11-2; J gene: TRBJ2-7; clone size: NA; CDR3 protein: CASTLGLAGGNEQYF; CDR3 DNA: TGTGCCAGCACCCTTGGACTAGCGGGGGGGAACGAGCAGTACTTC
D gene: TRBD1; V gene: TRBV30; J gene: TRBJ1-3; clone size: NA; CDR3 protein: CAWSTGQGAYSGNTIYF; CDR3 DNA: TGTGCCTGGAGTACAGGGCAGGGGGCTTACTCTGGAAACACCATATATTTT
D gene: TRBD2; V gene: TRBV7-4; J gene: TRBJ2-5; clone size: few; CDR3 protein: CASSPSVPTSGGSPETQYF; CDR3 DNA: TGTGCCAGCAGCCCGTCCGTTCCTACTAGCGGGGGATCTCCAGAGACCCAGTACTTC
D gene: NA; V gene: TRBV3-1; J gene: TRBJ1-5; clone size: many; CDR3 protein: CASSQGTSANQPQHF; CDR3 DNA: TGTGCCAGCAGCCAAGGGACATCAGCCAATCAGCCCCAGCATTTT
D gene: TRBD1; V gene: TRBV28; J gene: TRBJ2-7; clone size: few; CDR3 protein: CASSYRGKAREQYF; CDR3 DNA: TGTGCCAGCAGTTACAGGGGGAAGGCACGCGAGCAGTACTTC
D gene: NA; V gene: TRBV15; J gene: TRBJ2-7; clone size: few; CDR3 protein: CATSRGGDGYEQYF; CDR3 DNA: TGTGCCACCAGCAGAGGGGGAGACGGCTACGAGCAGTACTTC
D gene: NA; V gene: TRBV9; J gene: TRBJ2-2; clone size: few; CDR3 protein: CASSPDPRDSLYGELFF; CDR3 DNA: TGTGCCAGCAGCCCAGACCCGCGGGACTCACTATACGGGGAGCTGTTTTTT
D gene: TRBD1; V gene: TRBV7-2; J gene: TRBJ2-5; clone size: many; CDR3 protein: CASSSRTGGNLGTQYF; CDR3 DNA: TGTGCCAGCAGCTCAAGGACAGGGGGCAATCTTGGGACCCAGTACTTC
D gene: TRBD2; V gene: TRBV12-3/TRBV12-4; J gene: TRBJ2-5; clone size: NA; CDR3 protein: CASSLNYFSGGETQYF; CDR3 DNA: TGTGCCAGCAGTTTAAACTACTTTAGCGGGGGAGAGACCCAGTACTTC
D gene: NA; V gene: TRBV3-1; J gene: TRBJ2-4; clone size: few; CDR3 protein: CASSQHDSWANIQYF; CDR3 DNA: TGTGCCAGCAGCCAACACGACAGCTGGGCAAACATTCAGTACTTC
D gene: TRBD1; V gene: TRBV12-3/TRBV12-4; J gene: TRBJ1-3; clone size: many; CDR3 protein: CASRPTGGFGNTIYF; CDR3 DNA: TGTGCCAGCAGACCGACAGGGGGCTTCGGAAACACCATATATTTT
D gene: NA; V gene: TRBV6-1; J gene: TRBJ1-5; clone size: NA; CDR3 protein: CASSEGAGLNQPQHF; CDR3 DNA: TGTGCCAGCAGTGAAGGGGCAGGACTCAATCAGCCCCAGCATTTT
D gene: NA; V gene: TRBV20-1; J gene: TRBJ2-7; clone size: NA; CDR3 protein: CSARWDRQLYEQYF; CDR3 DNA: TGCAGTGCTAGATGGGACCGACAGCTCTACGAGCAGTACTTC
D gene: NA; V gene: TRBV7-3; J gene: TRBJ1-6; clone size: NA; CDR3 protein: CASSSTPYNSHLHF; CDR3 DNA: TGTGCCAGCAGCTCGACACCTTATAATTCACACCTCCACTTT
D gene: NA; V gene: TRBV6-5; J gene: TRBJ1-6; clone size: many; CDR3 protein: CASSFSTWTQNNSPLHF; CDR3 DNA: TGTGCCAGCAGTTTCAGCACTTGGACACAGAATAATTCACCCCTCCACTTT
D gene: NA; V gene: TRBV12-3/TRBV12-4; J gene: TRBJ2-7; clone size: NA; CDR3 protein: CASSHGAIKIHEQYF; CDR3 DNA: TGTGCCAGCAGTCACGGGGCCATTAAGATTCACGAGCAGTACTTC
D gene: TRBD2; V gene: TRBV12-3/TRBV12-4; J gene: TRBJ2-7; clone size: NA; CDR3 protein: CASSPLAGYLYEQYF; CDR3 DNA: TGTGCCAGCAGCCCACTAGCGGGATATCTCTACGAGCAGTACTTC
D gene: TRBD2; V gene: TRBV7-2; J gene: TRBJ2-7; clone size: NA; CDR3 protein: CASSSVAGFSHEQYF; CDR3 DNA: TGTGCCAGCAGCTCGGTAGCGGGATTTTCCCACGAGCAGTACTTC
D gene: NA; V gene: TRBV6-1; J gene: TRBJ1-1; clone size: NA; CDR3 protein: CASSPQMWVVTEAFF; CDR3 DNA: TGTGCCAGCAGCCCCCAGATGTGGGTAGTAACTGAAGCTTTCTTT
D gene: TRBD2; V gene: TRBV12-3/TRBV12-4; J gene: TRBJ2-5; clone size: once; CDR3 protein: CASSAGTSGGGETQYF; CDR3 DNA: TGTGCCAGCAGTGCCGGGACTAGCGGAGGTGGGGAGACCCAGTACTTC
D gene: TRBD1; V gene: TRBV30; J gene: TRBJ2-7; clone size: many; CDR3 protein: CAWRRRDRGYEQYF; CDR3 DNA: TGTGCCTGGAGGAGGAGGGACAGGGGGTACGAGCAGTACTTC
D gene: NA; V gene: TRBV11-3; J gene: TRBJ1-3; clone size: many; CDR3 protein: CASSKGSGNTIYF; CDR3 DNA: TGTGCCAGCAGCAAGGGGTCTGGAAACACCATATATTTT
D gene: NA; V gene: TRBV5-5; J gene: TRBJ2-7; clone size: NA; CDR3 protein: CASSLTSHEQYF; CDR3 DNA: TGTGCCAGCAGTCTGACGAGTCACGAGCAGTACTTC
D gene: NA; V gene: TRBV12-3/TRBV12-4; J gene: TRBJ2-7; clone size: NA; CDR3 protein: CASSFGQADEQYF; CDR3 DNA: TGTGCCAGCAGTTTCGGCCAGGCAGACGAGCAGTACTTC
D gene: NA; V gene: TRBV6-1; J gene: TRBJ1-2; clone size: NA; CDR3 protein: CASSEARTANNYGYTF; CDR3 DNA: TGTGCCAGCAGTGAAGCCAGGACAGCCAACAACTATGGCTACACCTTC
D gene: TRBD2; V gene: TRBV20-1; J gene: TRBJ2-7; clone size: many; CDR3 protein: CSSWATSGAYEQYF; CDR3 DNA: TGCAGTTCATGGGCGACTAGCGGGGCCTACGAGCAGTACTTC
D gene: NA; V gene: TRBV18; J gene: TRBJ2-7; clone size: many; CDR3 protein: CASSPTGQNYEQYF; CDR3 DNA: TGTGCCAGCTCACCTACAGGACAGAACTACGAGCAGTACTTC